Detailed here is one TCR beta chain. Its antigen remains unidentified. A far larger clone is off by one base, so a read error is likely. The sample comes from a study of cytomegalovirus exposure and HLA in healthy donors. Study-wide background: Earlier sequencing of some 170 million T cells yielded 100 million to 120 million unique TCR beta sequences.

With 5 bases removed from V and 4 bases from J, the gap between germline ends came to 11 bases. CDR1 GTSNPN and CDR2 SVGIG come from the germline V gene (reference sequence). CDR3 length: 12 residues. PCR primers comprised 60 Vbeta and 13 Jbeta primers. The repertoire was sequenced with immunoSEQ multiplex PCR; TCRdb's copy has only in-frame clones and lacks some. In the table there are about 220,000 clones, 60% to 80% of which are singletons. Study-wide results and caveats: The records held CMV serostatus as the only immune exposure information. Later analysis reportedly placed an Asian-associated ancestry cluster below the roughly 680-donor mean in N-insertions.

Specimen: PBMCs. The source is a woman aged 25 to 45 in good health and CMV-seronegative. The V gene is TRBV30, the J gene TRBJ1-2; D is unclear. The CDR3 DNA sequence: TGTGCCTGGTACACGCACACCTATGGCTACACCTTC. This gives the protein CAWYTHTYGYTF.